The sequence of this T cell receptor beta chain was determined in a study of cytomegalovirus exposure and HLA in healthy donors (dated by TCRdb to the late 2010s). With respect to the entire study: An earlier analysis of 587 of the donors reported roughly 270 Gb of sequence data and more than 90 million unique TCR beta sequences from about 179 million T cells. About 300 gigabases of sequencing data and around 80 million unique TCR sequences made up an early release that covered approximately 650 HLA-typed donors. Of the 350 to 450 genotyped donors, less than 90% were placed in the genetic ancestry cluster associated with self-reported Caucasian donors. The study was designed to test whether signatures of past pathogen exposure could be identified by cataloging public T cell receptors. The study used immunosequencing to profile the T cell repertoires of several hundred subjects and linked those repertoires to cytomegalovirus serostatus. Along with the approximately 700-subject first cohort, a separate validation cohort of over a hundred different subjects was used. To predict cytomegalovirus infection status, the study brought together high-throughput TCR immunosequencing, statistical association of individual TCRs with disease status, and machine learning. To study patterns of TCR occurrence, a later analysis re-analyzed previously published TCR beta repertoires from 600 to 750 donors and added high-resolution HLA genotyping. The later analysis used no new phenotypic data to find candidate immune exposures, relying instead on TCR beta sequences and their occurrence across donors. In an earlier analysis of roughly 600 of the donors, high-throughput TCR beta sequencing was used to judge whether each TCR beta V gene segment behaved as functional or pseudogenic. Alongside the repertoire data, information on donor age, sex, ethnicity and CMV serostatus was compiled. Genome-wide SNP genotypes for about 55% of the 666 donors were used in a later genetic analysis, which treated that subset as a discovery cohort. All discovery cohort repertoires had been generated using a single sequencing platform. Both class I and class II loci were covered by HLA typing, at four-digit resolution. The number of typed donors differed by locus: about 620-630 for A, B, C, DRB1 and DQB1; roughly 510 for DQA1; 600 to 610 for DPA1; and around 490 for DPB1. About five DR-DQ haplotypes were treated as single units for association and clustering because of strong linkage in the cohort. Across under 500 genotyped donors of the cohort, an average of roughly 250,000 unique TCR beta nucleotide sequences per donor were sequenced, and approximately 17% of those sequences were non-productive. Study-level results and caveats: In a later analysis, most CMV-associated TCR beta chains were found to appear HLA-restricted, with HLA associations seemingly driven largely by CMV exposure. In a later analysis, TCR association rates were found to vary across HLA loci, with the most associated TCRs seen for DRB1 alleles and the fewest for HLA-C alleles. A few of the identified cytomegalovirus-associated TCR beta chains were confirmed in vitro to be specific for cytomegalovirus antigens. HLA typing was unavailable for some donors at each locus, so association tests used only the typed subset. Compared with the approximately 600-donor mean, donors in an Asian-associated ancestry cluster had fewer N-insertions in productive TCRs, according to a later genetic analysis. While some public TCRs were present in many individuals, most TCR sequences turned up only very rarely across donors. Because the 87-base-pair reads could not distinguish some IMGT-functional V segments, including TRBV6-2 and TRBV6-3, those segments were excluded. The cohort was sequenced for TCR beta chains only, and without alpha or paired-chain data the features that could be detected were limited. Correlated functional status among segregating V segments might be attributable to linkage disequilibrium, but an unknown experimental factor could not be ruled out. According to a later analysis, parvovirus B19, influenza, CMV and Epstein-Barr virus appeared linked to several top co-occurrence clusters. A further reported finding was that TCR beta sequences accurately predicted the HLA-A and HLA-B alleles for most subjects in the first cohort. The study gave a list of about 160 TCR beta chains associated with cytomegalovirus. Compared with equally common non-associated chains, HLA-associated TCR beta chains in a later analysis were more clonally expanded and had lower generation probabilities. The sequencing pipeline was judged likely to have produced a cluster of highly shared sequence variants as a technical artifact. In an earlier analysis of 587 of the donors, most TCR beta V segments were observed in productive rearrangements about 87% or about 30% of the time, broadly matching IMGT annotations. The classifier was reported to diagnose cytomegalovirus status with high specificity and sensitivity in both the original cohort and the validation cohort. Strong co-occurrence of HLA alleles, especially DR and DQ, made assigning TCR associations to individual alleles difficult. An association between a missense DCLRE1C variant and V-gene and J-gene trimming of TCR beta chains was found in a later genetic analysis and replicated in an independent cohort. It was suggested by the authors that the approach could potentially be generalized to other disease states and immunological phenotypes. The earlier analysis of fewer than 750 of the donors excluded approximately 17 rarely observed V segments, including chromosome 9 orphons, because counts were too low. In a later analysis, 15,000 to 20,000 TCR beta sequences were associated with specific HLA alleles at a false discovery rate of 0.05. Immune exposure information for the cohort was limited to CMV serostatus. Roughly uniform sequencing depth across donors was assumed in presence/absence analyses, although this assumption may not hold.

Reading the germline V gene (reference sequence) gives CDR1 MNHEY and CDR2 SMNVEV. The CDR3, from cysteine to phenylalanine, totals 18 residues. Here the CDR3 DNA is all that survives: 54 bases in frame from base 1. Trimming accounts for 2 bases at V and 2 bases at J, while the number of junction bases matched to no gene is 11. In total, 500 to 700 healthy bone marrow donors made up the cohort. Cohort members were all nominally healthy when sampled, although unrecorded immune exposures were likely present. The donor tested CMV seropositive, placing the donor among the 250 to 350 seropositive members of the cohort. A peripheral blood sample was collected from each donor, and TCR beta sequencing was performed on peripheral blood mononuclear cells. The Qiagen DNeasy Blood Extraction Kit was used to extract genomic DNA from the blood cell samples. On this clone: There is no known antigen for this receptor.

The library was produced with the immunoSEQ multiplex PCR assay. A mixture of 60 forward primers for TCR Vbeta segments and 13 reverse primers for TCR Jbeta segments was used in the multiplex PCR. The CDR3 region of rearranged TCR beta genes was amplified from genomic DNA with a multiplex PCR assay. On the Illumina HiSeq System, the amplified TCR beta libraries were sequenced as 87-base-pair reads. The study's own analysis went as follows. A later analysis counted about 80 million unique TCR beta chains across the 666 repertoires, and some 11 million of these chains were shared by at least two donors. Raw reads were error-corrected and collapsed into unique sequences with a nearest-neighbor algorithm that merged closely related sequences to remove PCR and sequencing errors. To assign V, D and J gene segments, CDR3 sequences were aligned to IMGT reference sequences. For a sequence to be retained, a match of at least six nucleotides to both a V gene segment and a J gene segment was required. Rearrangements were classified as productive when the CDR3 lacked stop codons and remained in frame with V and J, and all other rearrangements were classified as non-productive. Following IMGT convention, CDR3 was defined as the stretch from the second conserved V-encoded cysteine to the conserved J-encoded phenylalanine. The earlier analysis of some 540 of the donors excluded any sequence lacking an unambiguous match to a single V gene segment. In an earlier analysis of about 590 of the donors, a V segment was called functional when productive rearrangements were above 56.7%, and segregating when the standard deviation between donors exceeded 5%. To diagnose cytomegalovirus status from the catalog of TCR beta chain sequences, a statistical classification framework was built. In a later analysis, TCR nucleotide sequences were compared against IMGT/GENE-DB human TR gene sequences so that V and J genes could be assigned. A later analysis assigned CDR3 sequences and most-parsimonious VDJ recombination scenarios with the TCRdist pipeline. In a later analysis, each TCR beta chain was defined by its CDR3 amino acid sequence together with its V-gene family, and reads without a unique V-gene family were excluded. A later analysis removed 592 highly shared, low-generation-probability nucleotide sequences to deal with suspected cross-contamination and a sequencing artifact. In a later analysis, a clonal expansion index was calculated for each public chain from normalized within-repertoire ranks of inferred template counts. Generation probabilities in a later analysis came from a VDJ recombination model fitted to out-of-frame rearrangements, and those results were checked against IGoR. In a later analysis, TCR-TCR, TCR-HLA and TCR-CMV co-occurrence was scored with hypergeometric tests, and a repertoire-size bias correction was applied to TCR pairs. A later analysis estimated false discovery rates by permuting HLA or CMV assignments 20 times. In a later analysis, co-occurring TCRs were grouped using DBSCAN, and TCRdist sequence similarity was added for clustering within HLA-allele-positive subsets. Co-occurrence clustering excluded repertoires with fewer than 30,000 or more than 120,000 public chains, plus five with anomalous nucleotide sharing. TCRdb holds this immuneACCESS table with in-frame rearrangements only. Some clones are missing; in checked studies, unresolved V genes explain under half, and the rest has no known cause. Clonal size and the V and J genes are those of that table, whereas D and trimming came from the DNA. In this sample's table one finds 200,000 to 250,000 clones. Roughly 1.2% of the sample goes to the ten largest clones.

The chain was built from TRBV27 and TRBJ2-1; 8 junctional bases match TRBD1. Sequencing was performed on PBMCs. This sequence originates from a girl aged 2-10 years in good health and CMV-seropositive. The CDR3 region reads CASSLRQIPGQAYNEQFF. The DNA sequence is given as TGTGCCAGCAGTTTACGCCAGATTCCGGGACAGGCCTACAATGAGCAGTTCTTC.